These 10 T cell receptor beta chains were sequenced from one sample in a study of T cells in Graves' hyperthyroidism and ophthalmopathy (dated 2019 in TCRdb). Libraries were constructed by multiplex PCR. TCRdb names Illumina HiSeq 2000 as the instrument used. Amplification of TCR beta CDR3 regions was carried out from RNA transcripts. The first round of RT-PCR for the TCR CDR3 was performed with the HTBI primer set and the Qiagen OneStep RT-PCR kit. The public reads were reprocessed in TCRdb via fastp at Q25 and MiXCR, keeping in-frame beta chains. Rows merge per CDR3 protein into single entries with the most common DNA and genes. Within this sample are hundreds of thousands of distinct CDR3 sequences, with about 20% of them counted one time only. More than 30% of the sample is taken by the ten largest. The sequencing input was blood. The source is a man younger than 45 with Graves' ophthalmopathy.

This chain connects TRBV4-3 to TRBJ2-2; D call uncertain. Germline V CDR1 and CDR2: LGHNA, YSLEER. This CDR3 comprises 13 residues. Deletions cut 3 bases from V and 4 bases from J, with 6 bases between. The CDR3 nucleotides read TGCGCCAGCAGCCAGGATGTCACCGGGGAGCTGTTTTTT. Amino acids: CASSQDVTGELFF.

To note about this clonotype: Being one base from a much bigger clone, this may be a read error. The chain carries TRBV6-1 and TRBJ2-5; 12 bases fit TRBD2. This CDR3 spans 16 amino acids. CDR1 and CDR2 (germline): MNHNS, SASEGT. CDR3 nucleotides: TGTGCCAGCAGCCCAGGGACTAGCGGGTGGCAAGGGACCCAGTACTTC. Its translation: CASSPGTSGWQGTQYF.

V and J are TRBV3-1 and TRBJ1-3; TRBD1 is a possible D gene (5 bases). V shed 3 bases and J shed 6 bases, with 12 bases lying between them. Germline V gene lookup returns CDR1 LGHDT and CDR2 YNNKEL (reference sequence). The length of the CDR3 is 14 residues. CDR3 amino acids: CASSQGDSANTIYF. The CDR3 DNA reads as TGTGCCAGCAGCCAGGGAGACAGTGCAAACACCATATATTTT.

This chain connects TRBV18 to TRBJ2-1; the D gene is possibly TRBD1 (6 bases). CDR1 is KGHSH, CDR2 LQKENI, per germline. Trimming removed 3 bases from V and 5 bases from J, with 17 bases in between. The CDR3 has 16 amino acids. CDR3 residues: CASSPATGHPNNEQFF. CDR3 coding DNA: TGTGCCAGCTCACCCGCGACAGGCCACCCCAACAATGAGCAGTTCTTC.

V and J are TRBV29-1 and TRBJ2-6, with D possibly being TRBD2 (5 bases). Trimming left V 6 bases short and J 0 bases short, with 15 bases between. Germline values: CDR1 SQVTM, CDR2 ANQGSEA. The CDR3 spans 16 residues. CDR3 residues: CSVPGVGDSGANVLTF. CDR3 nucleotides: TGCAGCGTCCCCGGGGTGGGCGACTCTGGGGCCAACGTCCTGACTTTC.

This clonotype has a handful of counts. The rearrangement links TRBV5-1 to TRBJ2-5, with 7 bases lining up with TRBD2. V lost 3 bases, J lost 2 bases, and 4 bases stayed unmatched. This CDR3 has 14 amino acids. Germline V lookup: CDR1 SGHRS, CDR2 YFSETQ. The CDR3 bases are TGCGCCAGCAGCTCGGTTAGCGGGCAAGAGACCCAGTACTTC. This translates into CASSSVSGQETQYF.

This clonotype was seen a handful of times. The CDR3 loop reads CASSLEAGKYSNQPQHF. The CDR3 DNA sequence: TGTGCCAGCAGTTTAGAAGCCGGGAAGTATAGCAATCAGCCCCAGCATTTT. The chain recombines TRBV12-3 or TRBV12-4 with TRBJ1-5, with D unresolved. The CDR3 covers 17 residues. The V end lost 1 base, the J end lost 0 bases, and 13 bases lay between the germline ends.

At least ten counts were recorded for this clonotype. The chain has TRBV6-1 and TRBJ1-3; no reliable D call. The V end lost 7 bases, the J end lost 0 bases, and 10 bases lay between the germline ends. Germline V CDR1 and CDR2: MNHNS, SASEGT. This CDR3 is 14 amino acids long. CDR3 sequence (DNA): TGTGCCAGCATTTTGAACCTCTCTGGAAACACCATATATTTT. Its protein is CASILNLSGNTIYF.

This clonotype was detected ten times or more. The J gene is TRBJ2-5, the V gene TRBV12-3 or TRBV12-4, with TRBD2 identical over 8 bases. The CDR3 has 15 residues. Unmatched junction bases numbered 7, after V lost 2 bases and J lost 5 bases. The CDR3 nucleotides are TGTGCCAGCAGTTTAATGACGGGAGGGTGGGAGACCCAGTACTTC. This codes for CASSLMTGGWETQYF.

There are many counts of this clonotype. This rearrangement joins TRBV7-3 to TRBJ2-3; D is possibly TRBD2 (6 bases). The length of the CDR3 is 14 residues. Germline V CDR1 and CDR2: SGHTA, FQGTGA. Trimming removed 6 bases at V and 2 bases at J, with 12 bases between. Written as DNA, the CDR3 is TGTGCCAGCAGTTTTACGGGGGACACAGATACGCAGTATTTT. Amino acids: CASSFTGDTDTQYF.